The clone carrying this TCR beta chain was picked up many times. What it recognizes is unknown. Germline assignment: CDR1 DFQATT and CDR2 SNEGSKA (reference sequence). Deletions cut 3 bases from V and 0 bases from J, with 9 bases between. This CDR3 comprises 13 residues. Researchers built TCR beta libraries using quantitative 5'-RACE with molecular barcodes. TCRdb passed the 5' RACE reads through MiXCR, listing each CDR3 protein once. The sample has 150,000 to 200,000 distinct CDR3 sequences, around 13% seen once; the top ten hold 15% to 20%. The data originate from a study of CD8 T cells in ankylosing spondylitis. Study-wide results and caveats: Blood from ankylosing spondylitis patients appeared to carry a characteristic roughly 8-variant TCR beta motif.

This rearrangement joins TRBV20-1 to TRBJ2-7, with D possibly matching TRBD1 (5 bases). Sequenced input: blood, either unsorted or a sorted T cell fraction (not recorded which). This clonotype was obtained from a male donor with ankylosing spondylitis or in good health (not recorded which). CDR3 sequence (DNA): TGCAGTGCTAGTGACAGCAGCTCCTACGAGCAGTACTTC. It yields the protein CSASDSSSYEQYF.